Sequencing of this TCR beta chain was carried out in a study of blood T cell repertoires in COVID-19. TCRdb's table, derived via immunoSEQ multiplex PCR, lists solely in-frame clones and lacks some. The top ten hold roughly 12% of the sample, which has 150,000 or so clones, approximately 90% seen once. Sequencing was done on a sample of peripheral blood. This clonotype was obtained from a man between 18 and 35 years old with COVID-19, enrolled during active disease.

The CDR3 DNA is TGTGCCAGCAGTCCGCGACTAGCGGAACTCCAAGAGACCCAGTACTTC. Protein sequence: CASSPRLAELQETQYF. J is TRBJ2-5 and V is TRBV27; the match to TRBD2 covers 9 bases. Germline V gene sequence: CDR1 MNHEY, CDR2 SMNVEV (reference sequence). Trimming removed 5 bases from V and 1 base from J; junction bases left unmatched: 8. The CDR3 has 16 residues.